The 16 T cell receptor beta chains in this list originate from one sample, sequenced in a study of shared clonotypes between healthy human individuals. Only in-frame clones appear in the TCRdb table, and some are missing; sequencing was by immunoSEQ multiplex PCR. The profile shows around 1,900,000 clones, over 85% of them singletons. The naive CD8 population came from CD45RO-negative cells selected for CCR7, without terminally differentiated effector memory CD45RA+ cells. Sequencing input: naive CD8+ T cells from PBMCs. These receptors came from a man aged 18 to 29 in good health. Some clones in this sample may be carry-over from other donors' samples.

This chain uses TRBV2 with TRBJ2-7; TRBD1 matches 12 bases. J lost 5 bases, V lost 5 bases, and 7 bases had no gene match. Germline CDR1 and CDR2: SNHLY and FYNNEI. The CDR3 runs 15 residues. This chain's CDR3 is CASSLGTGGGDEQYF. The CDR3, as DNA: TGTGCCAGCAGTCTGGGGACAGGGGGCGGCGACGAGCAGTACTTC.

This clone was observed a handful of times. The rearrangement uses TRBV2 and TRBJ1-5; 9 nucleotides line up with TRBD1. The V segment lost 6 bases and the J segment 5 bases; nucleotides outside the gene matches: 8. The V gene's germline CDR1 is SNHLY and CDR2 FYNNEI. The CDR3 is 15 residues long. The CDR3: CASSVGTGRDQPQHF. In DNA, the CDR3 is TGTGCCAGCAGCGTAGGGACAGGGAGGGATCAGCCCCAGCATTTT.

Concerning this clone itself: The sample has other DNA sequences that encode this CDR3 too. The rearrangement links TRBV27 to TRBJ2-1, with unresolved D. The CDR3 sequence is 14 residues long. CDR1 and CDR2 from the germline V gene are MNHEY and SMNVEV (reference sequence). With 3 bases removed from V and 0 bases from J, the gap between germline ends came to 6 bases. CDR3 DNA sequence: TGTGCCAGCAGTTTTGGAAGCTCCTACAATGAGCAGTTCTTC. This translates into CASSFGSSYNEQFF.

The CDR3 protein is CASSVARGGDYGYTF. DNA for the CDR3: TGTGCCAGCAGCGTAGCCCGGGGAGGAGACTATGGCTACACCTTC. The rearrangement uses TRBV9 and TRBJ1-2; D is uncertain. The germline V gene has CDR1 SGDLS and CDR2 YYNGEE. Between the trimmed V and J ends, which lost 0 bases and 3 bases, there was a span of 12 bases. CDR3 length equals 15 residues.

The chain employs TRBV29-1 and TRBJ2-5; 11 bases fit TRBD2. CDR3 length: 14 amino acids. The germline CDR1 and CDR2 sequences are SQVTM and ANQGSEA. J gave up 4 bases and V 1 base, and 2 bases lay outside the gene matches. CDR3 loop: CSVEGLAGGETQYF. Here the CDR3 DNA reads TGCAGCGTTGAAGGCCTAGCGGGAGGAGAGACCCAGTACTTC. The whole variable domain, filled in from reference TRBV29-1 and TRBJ2-5, reads SAVISQKPSRDICQRGTSLTIQCQVDSQVTMMFWYRQQPGQSLTLIATANQGSEATYESGFVIDKFPISRPNLTFSTLTVSNMSPEDSSIYLCSVEGLAGGETQYFGPGTRLLVL.

The rearrangement uses TRBV27 and TRBJ1-4, with D possibly being TRBD1 (6 bases). This CDR3 has 14 residues. V was trimmed by 6 bases and J by 7 bases, leaving 15 bases between them. CDR1 is MNHEY and CDR2 is SMNVEV in the germline V gene (reference sequence). The CDR3 region has the DNA TGTGCCAGCAGAGCCTGGGACATATCTGAAAAACTGTTTTTT. Translation gives CASRAWDISEKLFF.

The V call is TRBV28, the J call TRBJ2-1; 7 nucleotides align to TRBD2. The germline V gene encodes CDR1 MDHEN and CDR2 SYDVKM. Germline trimming cut 7 bases from V and 8 bases from J; bases unmatched to any gene: 5. The CDR3 is 12 amino acids. This chain's CDR3 is CASTWGGDEQFF. The CDR3 DNA reads as TGTGCCAGCACCTGGGGGGGGGATGAGCAGTTCTTC.

V and J are TRBV13 and TRBJ1-2; a possible D gene is TRBD1 (6 bases). The CDR3 loop spans 16 amino acids. Between the trimmed V and J ends, which lost 5 bases and 7 bases, there was a span of 23 bases. Germline values: CDR1 PRHDT, CDR2 FYEKMQ (reference sequence). For the CDR3, the DNA is TGTGCCAGCAGCCCGCTAAAATCCGGGGGGCGCGCTGGCTACACCTTC. Protein sequence: CASSPLKSGGRAGYTF.

The CDR3 DNA reads as TGCGCCAGCAGCCAAGATTGGGGGACTAAGGGCTACACCTTC. Translation gives CASSQDWGTKGYTF. J is TRBJ1-2 and V is TRBV4-3; maybe TRBD1 (5 bases). Germline lookup yields CDR1 LGHNA and CDR2 YSLEER. This CDR3 comprises 14 residues. The V gene lost 0 bases and the J gene lost 8 bases, with 13 bases spanning the gap.

With regard to this clone: The same CDR3 also results from other DNA sequences found in this sample. This sequence joins TRBV5-6 and TRBJ2-7, with D perhaps TRBD1 or TRBD2 (5 bases each). V was shortened by 4 bases and J by 1 base, with 9 bases between the two germline ends. This CDR3 spans 13 amino acids. Germline loops: CDR1 SGHDT, CDR2 YYEEEE. As DNA, the CDR3 is TGTGCCAGCAGCCTCGGGGCTTCCTACGAGCAGTACTTC. Translated: CASSLGASYEQYF.

Note on this clone: Other DNA sequences in this sample translate to the same CDR3. The chain uses TRBV5-1 and TRBJ1-4, with TRBD1 matching over 9 bases. Germline CDR1 SGHRS, CDR2 YFSETQ. The V and J ends lost 0 bases and 8 bases, in that order; junction bases with no gene match: 5. The CDR3 covers 15 residues. Here the CDR3 reads CASSLARTGEEKLFF. CDR3 bases: TGCGCCAGCAGCTTGGCCCGGACAGGGGAAGAAAAACTGTTTTTT. Looking up the rest from reference TRBV5-1 and TRBJ1-4 gives the full variable domain: KAGVTQTPRYLIKTRGQQVTLSCSPISGHRSVSWYQQTPGQGLQFLFEYFSETQRNKGNFPGRFSGRQFSNSRSEMNVSTLELGDSALYLCASSLARTGEEKLFFGSGTQLSVL.

This clone was seen once. J is TRBJ2-1 and V is TRBV7-9; D unresolved. The V and J ends lost 1 base and 15 bases respectively, with 13 bases between them. Germline CDR1 reads SEHNR; CDR2 reads FQNEAQ (reference sequence). CDR3 length: 12 residues. The CDR3 DNA reads as TGTGCCAGCAGCTTAGGATCGTATCATTGGTTCTTC. Protein sequence: CASSLGSYHWFF.

As regards this clone: Other DNA sequences in this sample translate to the same CDR3. The chain combines TRBV5-1 with TRBJ1-1, with a weak D call TRBD1 (5 bases). The V gene's germline CDR1 is SGHRS and CDR2 YFSETQ. The germline V and J ends were trimmed by 2 bases and 5 bases, with 10 bases remaining between them. This CDR3 comprises 13 residues. The CDR3 DNA reads TGCGCCAGCAGCTTCCGGCGGGGGACTGAAGCTTTCTTT. Translated: CASSFRRGTEAFF.

This clone was observed a few times. This chain links TRBV27 with TRBJ2-2, with D possibly being TRBD1 (6 bases). The V gene lost 9 bases and the J gene lost 2 bases, with 13 bases spanning the gap. The CDR3 covers 14 residues. The germline V gene encodes CDR1 MNHEY and CDR2 SMNVEV (reference sequence). In DNA, the CDR3 is TGTGCCAGTGGGGGCAGGGCCAACACCGGGGAGCTGTTTTTT. Translated, it gives CASGGRANTGELFF.

The V call is TRBV6-1, the J call TRBJ2-7, with D possibly TRBD2 on 5 matching bases. This CDR3 is 15 amino acids long. The germline gives CDR1 MNHNS, CDR2 SASEGT. The V and J ends lost 3 bases and 3 bases respectively, with 15 bases between them. CDR3 in amino acids: CASSDAWERFYEQYF. CDR3 bases: TGTGCCAGCAGTGATGCCTGGGAGAGATTCTACGAGCAGTACTTC.

Points on this clone: The same CDR3 can be traced to other DNA sequences in this sample. This chain links TRBV27 with TRBJ1-1, with 9 bases that match TRBD1. The CDR3 runs 14 residues. Germline CDR1 MNHEY, CDR2 SMNVEV (reference sequence). The junction had 6 bases not matched to a gene; V was cut back by 5 bases and J by 5 bases. Here the CDR3 DNA reads TGTGCCAGCAGTCTACGACAGGGGGGGACTGAAGCTTTCTTT. It yields the protein CASSLRQGGTEAFF.